Following are 14 T cell receptor beta chains from one sample sequenced in a study of graft-versus-host responses after intestinal transplantation. The table came from immunoSEQ multiplex PCR; TCRdb's copy has only in-frame clones and leaves some out. The sample has around 130,000 clones; around 94% are singletons. For these TCRs, the target antigens are not known. Here the sequenced sample was unstimulated CD4+ T cells sorted from spleen or lymph node cells, taken before intestinal transplant. These receptors originate from a human donor who received an intestinal transplant.

The chain joins TRBV5-1 to TRBJ1-3; weak D call: TRBD1 (5 bases). The CDR3 spans 14 residues. V lost 3 bases, J lost 5 bases, and 12 bases lay in between. Germline lookup yields CDR1 SGHRS and CDR2 YFSETQ. As DNA, the CDR3 is TGCGCCAGCAGCTGGGGACTAGATCGAAACACCATATATTTT. Its translation: CASSWGLDRNTIYF.

The V and J genes are TRBV6-1 and TRBJ1-4; TRBD1 matches at 7 bases. The junction had 1 base not matched to a gene; V was cut back by 7 bases and J by 5 bases. CDR1 and CDR2 from the germline V gene are MNHNS and SASEGT. There are 12 residues in the CDR3. CDR3 sequence (DNA): TGTGCCAGCAAGGGGGCAAATGAAAAACTGTTTTTT. Its protein is CASKGANEKLFF.

V and J are TRBV2 and TRBJ1-3, with no clear D. Germline values: CDR1 SNHLY, CDR2 FYNNEI. Trimming stripped 6 bases from V and 8 bases from J, with 11 bases between. This CDR3 has 12 residues. As DNA, the CDR3 is TGTGCCAGCAGGGAAAGGGATGACACCATATATTTT. This encodes CASRERDDTIYF.

This clone showed up just once. The J gene is TRBJ1-1, the V gene TRBV6-1; TRBD1 is a possible D gene (5 bases). The CDR3 length is 14 residues. V lost 5 bases, J lost 4 bases, and 14 bases lay in between. The germline gives CDR1 MNHNS, CDR2 SASEGT. Written as DNA, the CDR3 is TGTGCCAGCAGTCGCAGGGTCGGGAGCACTGAAGCTTTCTTT. It is translated as CASSRRVGSTEAFF.

The V call is TRBV5-4, the J call TRBJ2-3; unclear D gene. Trimming pared 1 base from V and 6 bases from J, leaving 12 bases between. CDR3 length: 14 residues. The germline V gene encodes CDR1 SGHNT and CDR2 YYREEE (reference sequence). In nucleotides, the CDR3 is TGTGCCAGCAGCTTGTGGCAGGTCTCGGATACGCAGTATTTT. Translated, it gives CASSLWQVSDTQYF. The full variable domain, its missing parts supplied by reference TRBV5-4 and TRBJ2-3, is ETGVTQSPTHLIKTRGQQVTLRCSSQSGHNTVSWYQQALGQGPQFIFQYYREEENGRGNFPPRFSGLQFPNYSSELNVNALELDDSALYLCASSLWQVSDTQYFGPGTRLTVL.

The chain carries TRBV5-4 and TRBJ2-5; the D gene is possibly TRBD2 (6 bases). The CDR3 spans 16 residues. The V gene lost 0 bases and the J gene lost 5 bases, with 17 bases spanning the gap. Germline CDR1 and CDR2: SGHNT and YYREEE (reference sequence). CDR3 bases: TGTGCCAGCAGCTTGGGCCCGGGACTCGACGAGGAGACCCAGTACTTC. It translates to CASSLGPGLDEETQYF.

CDR3 residues: CSVEGRGGRETQYF. For the CDR3, the DNA is TGCAGCGTTGAGGGGCGGGGGGGCAGAGAGACCCAGTACTTC. The chain combines TRBV29-1 with TRBJ2-5; 9 bases match TRBD2. Germline trimming cut 3 bases from V and 4 bases from J; bases unmatched to any gene: 6. CDR3 length: 14 residues. Germline V lookup: CDR1 SQVTM, CDR2 ANQGSEA. The full variable domain, its missing parts supplied by reference TRBV29-1 and TRBJ2-5, is SAVISQKPSRDICQRGTSLTIQCQVDSQVTMMFWYRQQPGQSLTLIATANQGSEATYESGFVIDKFPISRPNLTFSTLTVSNMSPEDSSIYLCSVEGRGGRETQYFGPGTRLLVL.

In regard to this clone: One junction end disagrees with the germline gene, perhaps due to a read error. The gene calls are TRBV6-5 and TRBJ1-5; no definite D call. The CDR3 consists of 14 residues. Germline CDR1 MNHEY, CDR2 SVGAGI. The CDR3 bases are TGTGCCAGCAGTGCTGAGAGGCTGTATCAGGCCCAGCATTTT. Translating it yields CASSAERLYQAQHF.

The CDR3: CASSPEYGKLFF. As DNA, the CDR3 is TGTGCCAGCAGCCCCGAGTATGGGAAACTGTTTTTT. The chain combines TRBV11-2 with TRBJ1-4; D remains unclear. Germline-derived CDR1 and CDR2 are SGHAT and FQNNGV. This CDR3 is built from 12 residues. Trimming pared 5 bases from V and 11 bases from J, leaving 12 bases between.

V gene TRBV9 combines with J gene TRBJ2-2; the match to TRBD2 covers 10 bases. This CDR3 spans 17 amino acids. Trimming took 2 bases from V and 3 from J; bases not matched to a gene: 7. CDR1 and CDR2 from the germline V gene are SGDLS and YYNGEE. This CDR3 reads CASSVRAGGKDTGELFF. The CDR3, as DNA: TGTGCCAGCAGCGTCCGAGCGGGGGGGAAAGACACCGGGGAGCTGTTTTTT.

DNA for the CDR3: TGTGCCAGCAGTTATGGGTTTAGTGGAAACACCATATATTTT. It specifies CASSYGFSGNTIYF. The V gene is TRBV6-9, the J gene TRBJ1-3, with unresolved D. CDR1 is MNHGY and CDR2 is SVAAGI in the germline V gene. Trimming shortened V by 2 bases and J by 3 bases, and 8 bases separated the two germline ends. This CDR3 spans 14 amino acids.

V gene TRBV2 combines with J gene TRBJ2-1, with D unclear. The ends were cut back, 2 bases at V and 4 bases at J, with 12 bases in the middle. The V gene's germline CDR1 is SNHLY and CDR2 FYNNEI. The length of the CDR3 is 15 residues. DNA of the CDR3: TGTGCCAGCAGTGAAATAAGCAGCTCTTACAATGAGCAGTTCTTC. Its translation is CASSEISSSYNEQFF.

The V and J genes are TRBV19 and TRBJ1-6; no clear D. Per the germline V gene, CDR1 is LNHDA and CDR2 is SQIVND (reference sequence). Trimming removed 6 bases at V and 7 bases at J, with 13 bases between. CDR3 length: 14 amino acids. The CDR3 region is CASSPMSGNSPLHF. CDR3 coding DNA: TGTGCCAGTAGCCCGATGTCCGGGAATTCACCCCTCCACTTT.

This chain joins TRBV5-1 and TRBJ2-1; no clear D. CDR3 length equals 17 residues. Trimming removed 4 bases at V and 3 bases at J, with 20 bases between. Germline values: CDR1 SGHRS, CDR2 YFSETQ. This CDR3 is CASSPRYSHINYNEQFF. The CDR3 DNA reads as TGCGCCAGCAGCCCCAGGTACAGTCACATTAACTACAATGAGCAGTTCTTC.